This record looks at one TCR beta chain sequence and its context. What it binds is unknown. CDR3 length: 14 residues. The germline CDR1 and CDR2 sequences are SGHVS and FQNEAQ. The V segment lost 5 bases and the J segment 9 bases; nucleotides outside the gene matches: 11. This sample was taken from a study of cytomegalovirus exposure and HLA in healthy donors. General observations from the study: TCR beta V- and J-gene trimming, according to a later analysis, was linked to a missense DCLRE1C variant.

PCR primers comprised 60 Vbeta and 13 Jbeta primers. Profiling relied on immunoSEQ multiplex PCR, and the TCRdb table lists in-frame clones only, not all of them. This repertoire shows approximately 170,000 clones, around 76% found once; its top ten account for less than 2%. The V gene is TRBV7-8, the J gene TRBJ2-7, with 9 bases matching TRBD2. The clonotype originates from a man aged 40-50 years in good health and CMV-seronegative. Sequencing was carried out using PBMCs. The CDR3 DNA follows: TGTGCCAGCAGCCCGACTAGCGGAAGGCCTGTGCAGTACTTC. This encodes CASSPTSGRPVQYF.